This is a list of T cell receptor beta chains from one sample in a study of cytomegalovirus exposure and HLA in healthy donors. Sequenced by immunoSEQ multiplex PCR; TCRdb stores in-frame clones only, minus some. The data contain roughly 200,000 clones, roughly four fifths of them singletons. The material sequenced was PBMCs. These receptors all stem from a man between 50 and 59 years old in good health and CMV-seronegative. Each CDR3 is given with its conserved first and last residue.

v_call	j_call	cdr3_aa
TRBV4-3	TRBJ2-1	CASSQDYGASSYNEQFF
TRBV11-2	TRBJ1-6	CASSPWGDNSPLHF
TRBV9	TRBJ2-1	CASSPRDSPYNEQFF
TRBV6-1	TRBJ1-4	CASIAGPNEKLFF
TRBV18	TRBJ1-1	CASSLIPPGTGSDTEAFF
TRBV7-2	TRBJ2-7	CASSLGGQNYEQYF
TRBV12-5	TRBJ1-1	CASGLPRGWNTEAFF
TRBV6-5	TRBJ2-5	CASSFEKRQVVTQYF
TRBV4-3	TRBJ2-2	CASSHGLVGPGELFF
TRBV28	TRBJ1-2	CASHGQGRGGYGYTF
TRBV29-1	TRBJ2-1	CSVGRDRGQDEQFF
TRBV7-7	TRBJ2-7	CASSFDEQGHEQYF